The clone carrying this T cell receptor (beta chain) was seen ten or more times. The antigen remains undetermined. This specimen comes from a study of CD8 T cells in ankylosing spondylitis. With molecular barcodes, quantitative 5'-RACE was used to make the TCR beta libraries. Each CDR3 protein is one row after TCRdb ran MiXCR on the 5' RACE reads. The sample lists 150,000 to 200,000 distinct CDR3 sequences, under 15% occurring once. Study-level points and caveats: Prior literature has documented some motif variants in synovial fluid and blood from reactive arthritis. Significantly higher representation of disease-linked clones was reported for matched ankylosing spondylitis synovial fluid.

The J segment lost 1 base and the V segment lost 4 bases, leaving 5 bases of the junction unmatched. This CDR3 is 14 amino acids long. Germline V lookup: CDR1 SQVTM, CDR2 ANQGSEA. Sequencing used blood, either unsorted or a sorted T cell fraction (not recorded which). This rearrangement joins TRBV29-1 to TRBJ2-3; 7 bases are a match to TRBD2. This sequence was found in a female donor with ankylosing spondylitis or in good health (not recorded which). The CDR3 DNA reads as TGCAGCGTTGCAAGTCTAGCGGGCACAGATACGCAGTATTTT. Translating gives CSVASLAGTDTQYF.